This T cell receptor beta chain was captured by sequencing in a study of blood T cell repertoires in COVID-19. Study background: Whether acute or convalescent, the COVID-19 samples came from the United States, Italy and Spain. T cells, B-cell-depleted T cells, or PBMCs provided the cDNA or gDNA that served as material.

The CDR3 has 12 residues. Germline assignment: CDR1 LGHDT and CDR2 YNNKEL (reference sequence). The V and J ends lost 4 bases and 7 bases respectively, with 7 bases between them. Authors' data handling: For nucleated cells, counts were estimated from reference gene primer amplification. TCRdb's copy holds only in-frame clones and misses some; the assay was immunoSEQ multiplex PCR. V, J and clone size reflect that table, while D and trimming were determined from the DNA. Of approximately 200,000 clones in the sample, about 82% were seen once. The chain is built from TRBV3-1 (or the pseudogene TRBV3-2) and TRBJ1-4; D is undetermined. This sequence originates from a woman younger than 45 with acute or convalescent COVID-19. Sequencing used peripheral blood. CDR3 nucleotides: TGTGCCAGCAGCCGGGAGGGTGAAAAACTGTTTTTT. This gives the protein CASSREGEKLFF.